The present T cell receptor beta chain was sequenced within a study of beta chain features in type 1 diabetes. A remark on this clone: Its antigen remains unidentified.

Sorting with CD45RO/CCR7/CD25/CD127/CD95/CD27 yielded naive, central memory, regulatory and stem-like memory CD4+ cells. Points from the study as a whole: The naive, central memory and Treg TCRB repertoires showed an apparent similarity that was greater among patients than among healthy donors. Researchers report that Type 1 diabetes patients had moderately but significantly shorter TCRB CDR3s across all four CD4+ subsets.

Reverse transcription of all isolated RNA meant that expressed TCRB transcripts were sequenced. Read counts averaged approximately 3.5 million for samples of naive, central memory and regulatory T cells. TCRdb's table, derived via immunoSEQ multiplex PCR, lists solely in-frame clones and lacks some. Among 300,000 or so clones, around 15% were seen once, and the ten largest hold over 0.015%. The sequence was obtained from a man aged 25-45 years with type 1 diabetes. Material for sequencing was naive CD4+ T cells from blood.

The CDR3 bases are TGCAGCGTTTTTGCTAGCTTCTCCTCCTACAATGAGCAGTTCTTC. Protein product: CSVFASFSSYNEQFF. The V gene is TRBV29-1, the J gene TRBJ2-1; D possibly corresponds to TRBD2 (5 bases). Trimming took off 5 bases at V and 0 bases at J, with 14 bases between the two ends. Germline V CDR1 and CDR2: SQVTM, ANQGSEA. This CDR3 has 15 residues.